Below, 32 T cell receptor beta chains from the same sample are listed, as sequenced in a study of blood T cell repertoires in COVID-19. Assay used: immunoSEQ multiplex PCR; TCRdb lists only in-frame clones, some missing. The sample carries 200,000 to 300,000 clones, more than 80% recorded once. Input material: peripheral blood. These receptors originate from a woman aged 80 or older with COVID-19, enrolled during active disease.

The chain recombines TRBV21-1 with TRBJ1-1; no DNA check was done on the table's D call, TRBD1. TRBV21-1 is marked as a pseudogene. The CDR3 runs to 18 residues. The CDR3 reads CASSKASTGPMMNTEAFF. CDR3 bases: TGTGCCAGCAGCAAAGCATCGACAGGGCCCATGATGAACACTGAAGCTTTCTTT.

This chain connects TRBV6-6 to TRBJ2-3; weak D call: TRBD2 (5 bases). This CDR3 is built from 12 residues. Trimming took 6 bases from V and 2 from J, leaving 6 bases between them. Germline loops: CDR1 MNHNY, CDR2 SVGAGI (reference sequence). Here the CDR3 reads CASSRDTDTQYF. Here the CDR3 DNA reads TGTGCCAGCAGCCGGGACACAGATACGCAGTATTTT.

V usage is TRBV9 and J usage is TRBJ1-2, with D perhaps matching TRBD1 (5 bases). CDR3 length: 14 amino acids. From germline, CDR1 is SGDLS and CDR2 YYNGEE. V was trimmed by 3 bases and J by 7 bases, leaving 16 bases between them. In DNA, the CDR3 is TGTGCCAGCAGCGCCAGGGAAGGGGTTGGTGGCTACACCTTC. Protein: CASSAREGVGGYTF.

V usage is TRBV11-3 and J usage is TRBJ2-7; D not certain. Per germline, CDR1 SGHNT and CDR2 YENEEA. V shed 2 bases and J shed 2 bases, with 7 bases lying between them. The CDR3 loop spans 13 amino acids. CDR3 sequence: CASSLRPAYEQYF. The CDR3 DNA reads as TGTGCCAGCAGCTTACGCCCGGCCTACGAGCAGTACTTC.

The J gene is TRBJ2-6, the V gene TRBV3-1 (or the pseudogene TRBV3-2), with a tentative D call TRBD1 (6 bases). V shed 0 bases and J shed 8 bases, with 20 bases lying between them. The CDR3 is made up of 18 amino acids. Germline V gene lookup returns CDR1 LGHDT and CDR2 YNNKEL (reference sequence). CDR3 loop: CASSQDLRRQVRSNVLTF. The CDR3 DNA reads TGTGCCAGCAGCCAAGACCTCCGAAGACAGGTTAGATCCAACGTCCTGACTTTC.

V and J are TRBV3-1 (or the pseudogene TRBV3-2) and TRBJ1-2; possible D gene TRBD1, 6 bases. V lost 3 bases and J lost 5, with 10 bases in between. Germline V lookup: CDR1 LGHDT, CDR2 YNNKEL (reference sequence). This CDR3 has 13 amino acids. CDR3 DNA: TGTGCCAGCAGCCAGCGACAGGATTATGGCTACACCTTC. It specifies CASSQRQDYGYTF.

The chain has TRBV7-6 and TRBJ2-2, with TRBD2 matching over 7 bases. CDR1 is SGHVS and CDR2 is FNYEAQ in the germline V gene. The ends lost 1 base at V and 4 bases at J; junction bases unmatched: 12. The CDR3 is 18 amino acids. CDR3 sequence (DNA): TGTGCCAGCAGCTTAGGACTAGCTCAACACCGGAGCACCGGGGAGCTGTTTTTT. It encodes CASSLGLAQHRSTGELFF.

CDR3 loop: CASSPTSGSTYEQYF. Written as DNA, the CDR3 is TGCGCCAGCAGCCCGACAAGCGGGAGTACCTACGAGCAGTACTTC. The chain carries TRBV5-1 and TRBJ2-7; TRBD2 agrees at 8 bases. Germline loops: CDR1 SGHRS, CDR2 YFSETQ. This CDR3 region has 15 residues. The V and J ends lost 4 bases and 2 bases, in that order; junction bases with no gene match: 8. Complete variable domain (other parts from reference TRBV5-1 and TRBJ2-7): KAGVTQTPRYLIKTRGQQVTLSCSPISGHRSVSWYQQTPGQGLQFLFEYFSETQRNKGNFPGRFSGRQFSNSRSEMNVSTLELGDSALYLCASSPTSGSTYEQYFGPGTRLTVT.

The V gene is TRBV10-3, the J gene TRBJ2-3, with a tentative D call TRBD2 (6 bases). Germline-derived CDR1 and CDR2 are ENHRY and SYGVKD. The CDR3 totals 13 residues. Between the trimmed V and J ends, which lost 9 bases and 2 bases, there was a span of 12 bases. The chain's CDR3 is CAMMAGLTDTQYF. CDR3 DNA sequence: TGTGCCATGATGGCGGGGCTCACAGATACGCAGTATTTT.

As DNA, the CDR3 is TGTGCCTGGAGTGCAGGGGGAGTCACTGAAGCTTTCTTT. This codes for CAWSAGGVTEAFF. The rearrangement joins TRBV30 to TRBJ1-1; 7 positions match TRBD1. The CDR3 is 13 amino acids. CDR1 GTSNPN and CDR2 SVGIG come from the germline V gene (reference sequence). V lost 1 base, J lost 4 bases, and 3 bases stayed unmatched. The complete variable domain, with remaining parts taken from reference TRBV30 and TRBJ1-1, reads SQTIHQWPATLVQPVGSPLSLECTVEGTSNPNLYWYRQAAGRGLQLLFYSVGIGQISSEVPQNLSASRPQDRQFILSSKKLLLSDSGFYLCAWSAGGVTEAFFGQGTRLTVV.

This clone occurred a few times. The J gene is TRBJ2-1, the V gene TRBV7-2; no clear D gene. The CDR3 covers 11 residues. The V end was cut by 4 bases, the J end by 10 bases, with 8 bases between. From germline, CDR1 is SGHTA and CDR2 FQGNSA. CDR3 sequence reads: CASSSTKEQFF. CDR3 nucleotides: TGTGCCAGCAGCTCCACTAAGGAGCAGTTCTTC.

This clone was counted a single time. Other DNA sequences in the sample encode the same CDR3. The V and J genes are TRBV7-9 and TRBJ1-5; maybe TRBD1 (6 bases). This CDR3 is 13 amino acids long. Trimming removed 3 bases at V and 4 bases at J, with 7 bases between. Germline assignment: CDR1 SEHNR and CDR2 FQNEAQ (reference sequence). The CDR3 reads CASSFTGNQPQHF. The CDR3 DNA follows: TGTGCCAGCAGCTTTACAGGGAATCAGCCCCAGCATTTT.

The chain has TRBV7-9 and TRBJ2-1, with 11 positions matching TRBD2. Germline CDR1 SEHNR, CDR2 FQNEAQ (reference sequence). The CDR3 consists of 15 residues. Trimming removed 5 bases from V and 5 bases from J; junction bases left unmatched: 5. This CDR3 is CASSLGLAGNNEQFF. The CDR3 nucleotides read TGTGCCAGCAGCCTCGGACTAGCGGGCAACAATGAGCAGTTCTTC.

The chain carries TRBV10-2 and TRBJ1-1; D may be TRBD1 (6 bases). In germline, CDR1 is WSHSY, CDR2 SAAADI. This CDR3 spans 15 amino acids. V lost 8 bases and J lost 1, with 17 bases in between. In nucleotides, the CDR3 is TGCGCCAGCGGTTCCCGGGACACAAGGAACACTGAAGCTTTCTTT. Amino acids: CASGSRDTRNTEAFF.

This clone was observed a few times. The chain is built from TRBV27 and TRBJ1-2; TRBD1 is a possible D gene (6 bases). The CDR3 contains 15 residues. The germline V gene encodes CDR1 MNHEY and CDR2 SMNVEV (reference sequence). The V end lost 3 bases, the J end lost 2 bases, and 13 bases lay between the germline ends. CDR3 nucleotides: TGTGCCAGCAGTTTTGCGGGGGGCCCGAACTATGGCTACACCTTC. Translated, it gives CASSFAGGPNYGYTF.

J is TRBJ2-3 and V is TRBV6-5; TRBD2 matches at 9 bases. Trimming took 6 bases from V and 2 from J; bases not matched to a gene: 3. The germline V gene has CDR1 MNHEY and CDR2 SVGAGI. The CDR3 loop spans 14 amino acids. CDR3 loop: CASRLAGNTDTQYF. The CDR3 DNA sequence: TGTGCCAGCAGGCTAGCGGGGAACACAGATACGCAGTATTTT.

This chain joins TRBV5-1 and TRBJ2-7; D is undetermined. V gave up 0 bases and J gave up 2 bases, with 9 bases separating them. This CDR3 has 14 amino acids. In germline, CDR1 is SGHRS, CDR2 YFSETQ. The DNA of the CDR3 is TGCGCCAGCAGCTTGGGACTGATCACCTACGAGCAGTACTTC. Its protein is CASSLGLITYEQYF.

CDR3 loop: CASSFDSRIGNTIYF. The CDR3 nucleotides are TGTGCCAGCAGCTTTGACTCGAGGATTGGAAACACCATATATTTT. The chain recombines TRBV7-6 with TRBJ1-3; D is unresolved. From germline, CDR1 is SGHVS and CDR2 FNYEAQ. V shed 3 bases and J shed 3 bases, with 12 bases lying between them. The CDR3 has 15 residues.

The chain recombines TRBV19 with TRBJ2-1; 10 bases fit TRBD2. Germline V gene data show CDR1 as LNHDA and CDR2 as SQIVND (reference sequence). The CDR3 is made up of 15 amino acids. The V and J ends lost 3 bases and 8 bases, in that order; junction bases with no gene match: 7. CDR3 amino acids: CASSIQGTSVHEQFF. The CDR3, as DNA: TGTGCCAGTAGTATCCAGGGGACTAGCGTCCATGAGCAGTTCTTC.

This clone showed up just once. The germline gene is not matched at one end of the junction; a read error may be the cause. The chain couples TRBV11-2 to TRBJ2-7, with TRBD2 identical over 9 bases. The germline V gene has CDR1 SGHAT and CDR2 FQNNGV. This CDR3 has 13 amino acids. This chain's CDR3 is CASSTTTSGAPRF. The CDR3 nucleotides read TGTGCCAGCAGCACAACGACTAGCGGAGCGCCGAGGTTC.

This clone appeared a few times. The V gene is TRBV4-1, the J gene TRBJ1-5; D is unresolved. Trimming pared 1 base from V and 0 bases from J, leaving 10 bases between. The CDR3 is made up of 16 amino acids. Germline CDR1 and CDR2: MGHRA and YSYEKL. DNA of the CDR3: TGCGCCAGCAGCCAAGGCGGCGGCAATAGCAATCAGCCCCAGCATTTT. Protein product: CASSQGGGNSNQPQHF.

The chain is built from TRBV6-5 and TRBJ2-7; weak D call: TRBD2 (5 bases). The CDR3 contains 14 residues. The germline V gene has CDR1 MNHEY and CDR2 SVGAGI. V dropped 5 bases and J dropped 0 bases, with 11 bases sitting between them. CDR3 DNA: TGTGCCAGCAGTCCCCGGGGAGTCTCCTACGAGCAGTACTTC. Its protein product is CASSPRGVSYEQYF.

In DNA form, the CDR3 reads TGCAGCGTTGAAGATAGGGCGGGAGGGCGGCATGAGCAGTTCTTC. Translation: CSVEDRAGGRHEQFF. The chain joins TRBV29-1 to TRBJ2-1, with 9 nucleotides matching TRBD2. Looked up from germline, CDR1 is SQVTM and CDR2 is ANQGSEA. The CDR3 has 15 residues. Trimming at V came to 0 bases and at J to 8 bases, leaving 8 bases not matched to a gene.

The chain has TRBV7-2 and TRBJ1-1; TRBD1 is a possible D gene (5 bases). With 4 bases removed from V and 1 base from J, the gap between germline ends came to 10 bases. CDR1 SGHTA and CDR2 FQGNSA come from the germline V gene. CDR3 size: 14 residues. Here the CDR3 reads CASSSRQPNTEAFF. The CDR3 DNA reads as TGTGCCAGCAGCTCCCGACAGCCGAACACTGAAGCTTTCTTT.

This chain connects TRBV9 to TRBJ2-1, with TRBD1 as a possible D gene (6 bases). The CDR3 is 15 amino acids. The V end was cut by 3 bases, the J end by 7 bases, with 17 bases between. Germline V gives CDR1 SGDLS, CDR2 YYNGEE. The CDR3: CASSATGLLWNEQFF. The CDR3 DNA reads TGTGCCAGCAGCGCGACAGGCCTTCTCTGGAATGAGCAGTTCTTC.

This clone came up a few times. The CDR3 spells CASSRYRVEEAFF. CDR3 nucleotide sequence: TGTGCCAGTAGTAGATACAGAGTAGAGGAAGCTTTCTTT. The chain is built from TRBV19 and TRBJ1-1; D is undetermined. Germline CDR1 and CDR2: LNHDA and SQIVND (reference sequence). The CDR3 totals 13 residues. The V end was cut by 4 bases, the J end by 8 bases, with 14 bases between.

The chain joins TRBV7-2 to TRBJ2-5, with D possibly being TRBD1 (5 bases). Deletions cut 5 bases from V and 2 bases from J, with 12 bases between. The CDR3 loop spans 14 amino acids. Germline V lookup: CDR1 SGHTA, CDR2 FQGNSA. The CDR3 nucleotides read TGTGCCAGCAGCCCCCCAGGGCTTCAAGAGACCCAGTACTTC. This encodes CASSPPGLQETQYF.

This clone came up a few times. The chain employs TRBV27 and TRBJ1-4; D perhaps matches TRBD1 (6 bases). The germline CDR1 and CDR2 sequences are MNHEY and SMNVEV (reference sequence). This CDR3 spans 15 amino acids. V gave up 4 bases and J gave up 1 base, with 10 bases separating them. The CDR3 loop is CASSSYRETNEKLFF. CDR3 DNA: TGTGCCAGCAGTTCATACAGGGAAACTAATGAAAAACTGTTTTTT. The entire variable domain, with the rest obtained from reference TRBV27 and TRBJ1-4, is as follows: EAQVTQNPRYLITVTGKKLTVTCSQNMNHEYMSWYRQDPGLGLRQIYYSMNVEVTDKGDVPEGYKVSRKEKRNFPLILESPSPNQTSLYFCASSSYRETNEKLFFGSGTQLSVL.

The gene calls are TRBV5-1 and TRBJ2-7; 11 nucleotides align to TRBD2. Germline V gives CDR1 SGHRS, CDR2 YFSETQ. With V trimmed by 1 base and J by 6 bases, 6 bases remained unmatched. The CDR3 is 15 residues long. CDR3 DNA: TGCGCCAGCAGCTTGCATAGCGGGAGGGGGGTCGAGCAGTACTTC. This encodes CASSLHSGRGVEQYF.

The count of this clone is one. The V and J genes are TRBV7-9 and TRBJ2-7; D might be TRBD2 (5 bases). Trimming cost V 2 bases and J 0 bases, with 14 bases left between them. CDR1 is SEHNR, CDR2 FQNEAQ, per germline (reference sequence). CDR3 length equals 16 residues. The CDR3 DNA is TGTGCCAGCAGCTTACTCGCAACGGGGAGCTCCTACGAGCAGTACTTC. It codes for CASSLLATGSSYEQYF.

V is TRBV27 and J is TRBJ2-5, with 8 bases identical to TRBD1. V dropped 5 bases and J dropped 2; count of bases not matched to a gene: 7. CDR1 and CDR2 from the germline V gene are MNHEY and SMNVEV (reference sequence). The CDR3 is 15 amino acids. The CDR3 DNA sequence: TGTGCCAGCAGTCCCGGGACAGGCAAGCAAGAGACCCAGTACTTC. It yields the protein CASSPGTGKQETQYF.

The gene calls are TRBV7-9 and TRBJ2-7, with D tentatively TRBD1 (5 bases). V was cut by 7 bases and J by 6 bases, with 13 bases left in between. CDR1 is SEHNR and CDR2 is FQNEAQ in the germline V gene (reference sequence). This CDR3 is built from 12 residues. The CDR3 sequence: CASTGTQGEQYF. CDR3 nucleotide sequence: TGTGCCAGCACAGGAACTCAGGGCGAGCAGTACTTC.